The 13 T cell receptor beta chains presented below share a single source sample, sequenced in a study of CD8 T cells in Susac syndrome. The RNA, roughly 0.5 to 1 ug, was put through reverse transcription using random hexamers. TCRdb itself ran the immunoSEQ multiplex PCR reads through MiXCR, one entry per CDR3 protein. The table shows about 200,000 distinct CDR3 sequences, with approximately 93% occurring only once. Sequencing input: CD4+ T cells from PBMCs. These receptors were collected from a human donor in good health.

This chain connects TRBV7-9 to TRBJ2-1; 12 nucleotides line up with TRBD2. Germline V CDR1 and CDR2: SEHNR, FQNEAQ (reference sequence). This CDR3 spans 17 amino acids. The trim removed 4 bases at V and 6 bases at J, leaving 10 bases unmatched. The CDR3 is CASSSRLAGARLNEQFF. The CDR3 DNA is TGTGCCAGCAGCTCTAGACTAGCGGGGGCCCGACTCAATGAGCAGTTCTTC.

Written as DNA, the CDR3 is TGTGCCAGCAGTGGCCTCTATGGCTACACCTTC. Amino acid sequence: CASSGLYGYTF. V is TRBV6-5 and J is TRBJ1-2; D gene uncertain. Between the trimmed V and J ends, which lost 5 bases and 4 bases, there was a span of 5 bases. The CDR3 totals 11 residues. Looked up from germline, CDR1 is MNHEY and CDR2 is SVGAGI.

Here the CDR3 reads CSVFGPLAAKNIQYF. In DNA, the CDR3 is TGCAGCGTTTTCGGCCCATTGGCAGCCAAAAACATTCAGTACTTC. The chain combines TRBV29-1 with TRBJ2-4; D is unclear. Germline lookup yields CDR1 SQVTM and CDR2 ANQGSEA. Trimming left V 5 bases short and J 0 bases short, with 14 bases between. The CDR3 spans 15 residues.

This clonotype has a single count. The chain employs TRBV13 and TRBJ2-3; 14 nucleotides agree with TRBD2. The V gene end was trimmed by 5 bases and the J gene end by 2 bases; junction bases not matched to a gene: 6. The length of the CDR3 is 17 residues. Germline-derived CDR1 and CDR2 are PRHDT and FYEKMQ (reference sequence). The CDR3 region has the DNA TGTGCCAGCAGCCACCGGACTAGCGGGGGGACCACAGATACGCAGTATTTT. Its protein is CASSHRTSGGTTDTQYF.

The J gene is TRBJ2-5, the V gene TRBV6-5; the D gene is possibly TRBD2 (6 bases). Trimming removed 6 bases from V and 1 base from J, with 12 bases in between. The CDR3 extends over 14 amino acids. Germline values: CDR1 MNHEY, CDR2 SVGAGI. Written as DNA, the CDR3 is TGTGCCAGCAGGGAGGGACTTCCCCAAGAGACCCAGTACTTC. Its protein is CASREGLPQETQYF.

V gene TRBV7-2 combines with J gene TRBJ1-1; 8 nucleotides agree with TRBD1. Germline CDR1 reads SGHTA; CDR2 reads FQGNSA. This CDR3 has 14 residues. V dropped 4 bases and J dropped 10; count of bases not matched to a gene: 11. CDR3 nucleotide sequence: TGTGCCAGCAGCTCTGTCCTCTGGACAGGGACAGCTTTCTTT. Translated, it gives CASSSVLWTGTAFF.

V gene TRBV12-3 or TRBV12-4 combines with J gene TRBJ1-5; 10 bases map to TRBD1. This CDR3 is 14 amino acids long. V lost 7 bases, J lost 5 bases, and 5 bases stayed unmatched. The CDR3 region has the DNA TGTGCCAGCAACTCAGACAGGGGGCATCAGCCCCAGCATTTT. It codes for CASNSDRGHQPQHF.

This clonotype was counted at least ten times. The CDR3 spells CASSSQETQYF. The CDR3 DNA sequence: TGTGCCAGCAGTTCACAAGAGACCCAGTACTTC. The genes are TRBV5-6 and TRBJ2-5, with D unresolved. Germline V gene data show CDR1 as SGHDT and CDR2 as YYEEEE. The CDR3 contains 11 residues. The germline V and J ends were trimmed by 5 bases and 2 bases, with 4 bases remaining between them.

Only one count was recorded for this clonotype. CDR3 nucleotides: TGTGCCACCAGCAGTGGAACCCAAGGTCTAAGTACTGAAGCTTTCTTT. Residues: CATSSGTQGLSTEAFF. The chain recombines TRBV15 with TRBJ1-1; D is unresolved. V was trimmed by 3 bases and J by 5 bases, leaving 19 bases between them. The CDR3 is 16 residues long. The germline V gene encodes CDR1 LNHNV and CDR2 YYDKDF (reference sequence).

This sequence joins TRBV5-6 and TRBJ2-2; 8 positions match TRBD1. Trimming took 4 bases from V and 8 from J; bases not matched to a gene: 4. The length of the CDR3 is 13 residues. Germline lookup yields CDR1 SGHDT and CDR2 YYEEEE. CDR3 DNA: TGTGCCAGCAGCCGGGACAGGAGGGGGGAGCTGTTTTTT. Translating gives CASSRDRRGELFF. Full variable domain (outside the CDR3, taken from reference TRBV5-6 and TRBJ2-2): DAGVTQSPTHLIKTRGQQVTLRCSPKSGHDTVSWYQQALGQGPQFIFQYYEEEERQRGNFPDRFSGHQFPNYSSELNVNALLLGDSALYLCASSRDRRGELFFGEGSRLTVL.

V and J are TRBV4-1 and TRBJ1-1, with a possible D match to TRBD1 (5 bases). Looked up from germline, CDR1 is MGHRA and CDR2 is YSYEKL. The CDR3 runs to 14 residues. V was cut by 6 bases and J by 1 base, with 12 bases left in between. The CDR3 reads CASRHIRGNTEAFF. CDR3 bases: TGCGCCAGCAGGCATATTAGGGGGAACACTGAAGCTTTCTTT.

This clonotype was detected once. The chain employs TRBV7-9 and TRBJ1-2; a weak D match, TRBD1 (5 bases). Per germline, CDR1 SEHNR and CDR2 FQNEAQ (reference sequence). V was cut by 5 bases and J by 3 bases, with 16 bases left in between. CDR3 length: 15 residues. This CDR3 is CASSPGPPRDYGYTF. Written as DNA, the CDR3 is TGTGCCAGCAGCCCGGGACCCCCAAGGGACTATGGCTACACCTTC.

The chain joins TRBV12-3 or TRBV12-4 to TRBJ2-1; D is possibly TRBD2 (5 bases). V gave up 3 bases and J gave up 12 bases, with 12 bases separating them. This CDR3 comprises 12 residues. The DNA for the CDR3 is TGTGCCAGCAGTTTTAAGGGCAGCGGGCAGTTCTTC. Protein sequence: CASSFKGSGQFF.